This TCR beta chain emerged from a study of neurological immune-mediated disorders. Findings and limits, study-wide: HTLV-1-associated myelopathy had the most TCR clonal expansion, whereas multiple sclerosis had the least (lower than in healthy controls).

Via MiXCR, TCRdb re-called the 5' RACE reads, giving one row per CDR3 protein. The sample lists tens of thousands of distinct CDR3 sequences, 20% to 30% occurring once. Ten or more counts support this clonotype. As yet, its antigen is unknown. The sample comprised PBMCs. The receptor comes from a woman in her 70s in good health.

CDR3 coding DNA: TGTGCCAGCAGCTTAGGGAGACGGGGCACAGATACGCAGTATTTT. It is translated as CASSLGRRGTDTQYF. The chain joins TRBV7-2 to TRBJ2-3; D gene uncertain. Germline CDR1 is SGHTA and CDR2 is FQGNSA. The CDR3 has 15 amino acids. V was shortened by 1 base and J by 1 base, with 9 bases between the two germline ends. The whole variable domain, filled in from reference TRBV7-2 and TRBJ2-3, reads GAGVSQSPSNKVTEKGKDVELRCDPISGHTALYWYRQSLGQGLEFLIYFQGNSAPDKSGLPSDRFSAERTGGSVSTLTIQRTQQEDSAVYLCASSLGRRGTDTQYFGPGTRLTVL.